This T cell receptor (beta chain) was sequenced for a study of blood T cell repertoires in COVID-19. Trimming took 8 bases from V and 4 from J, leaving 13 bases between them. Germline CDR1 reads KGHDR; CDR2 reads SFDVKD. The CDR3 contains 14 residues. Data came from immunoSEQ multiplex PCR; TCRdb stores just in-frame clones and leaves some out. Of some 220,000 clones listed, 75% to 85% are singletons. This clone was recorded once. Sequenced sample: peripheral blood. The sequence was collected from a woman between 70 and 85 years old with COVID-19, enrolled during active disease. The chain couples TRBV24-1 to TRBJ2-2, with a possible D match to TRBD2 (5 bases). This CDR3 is CATTGSRGTGELFF. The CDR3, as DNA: TGTGCCACCACTGGTAGCCGGGGCACCGGGGAGCTGTTTTTT.